This T cell receptor beta chain was captured by sequencing in a study of shared clonotypes between healthy human individuals. The authors divided CD4+ cells into CD45RA+ naive and CD45RA-negative memory subsets. Sequenced by immunoSEQ multiplex PCR; TCRdb stores in-frame clones only, minus some. The sample comprises roughly 2.4 million clones, nearly 97% of which are singletons, and approximately 0.13% rests with the top ten. This CDR3 region has 16 residues. Trimming removed 4 bases from V and 6 bases from J; junction bases left unmatched: 9. CDR1 and CDR2 (germline): SGHVS, FQNEAQ. Sample: naive CD4+ T cells sorted from blood. Subset noted: CD45RA+ positively selected. The TCR comes from a man aged 18 to 30 in good health. This chain links TRBV7-8 with TRBJ1-5; 10 bases are a match to TRBD1. The CDR3 nucleotides are TGTGCCAGCAGCTCGGCCGGGACAGGGGCGAGTCAGCCCCAGCATTTT. Translation gives CASSSAGTGASQPQHF.